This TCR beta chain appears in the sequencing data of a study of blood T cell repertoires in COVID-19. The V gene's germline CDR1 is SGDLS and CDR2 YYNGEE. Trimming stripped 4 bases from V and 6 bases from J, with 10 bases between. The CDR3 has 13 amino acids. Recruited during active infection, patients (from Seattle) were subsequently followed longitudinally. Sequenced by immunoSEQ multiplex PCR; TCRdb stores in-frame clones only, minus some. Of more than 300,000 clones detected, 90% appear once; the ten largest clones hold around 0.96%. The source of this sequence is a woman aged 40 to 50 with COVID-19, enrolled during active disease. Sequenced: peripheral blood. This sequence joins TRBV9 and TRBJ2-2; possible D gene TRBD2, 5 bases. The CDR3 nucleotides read TGTGCCAGCAGCCCTCCGGGGTCCGGGGAGCTGTTTTTT. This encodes CASSPPGSGELFF.